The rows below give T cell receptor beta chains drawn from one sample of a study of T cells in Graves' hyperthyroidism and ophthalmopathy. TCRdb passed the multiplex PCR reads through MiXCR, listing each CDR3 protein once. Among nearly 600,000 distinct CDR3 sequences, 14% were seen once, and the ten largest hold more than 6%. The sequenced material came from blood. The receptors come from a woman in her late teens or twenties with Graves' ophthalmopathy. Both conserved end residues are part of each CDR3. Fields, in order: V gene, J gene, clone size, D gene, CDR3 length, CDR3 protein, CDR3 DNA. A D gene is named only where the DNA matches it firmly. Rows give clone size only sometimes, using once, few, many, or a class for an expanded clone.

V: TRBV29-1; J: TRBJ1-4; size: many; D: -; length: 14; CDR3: CSVRLVSGDEKLFF; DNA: TGCAGCGTTAGACTCGTGAGTGGGGATGAAAAACTGTTTTTT
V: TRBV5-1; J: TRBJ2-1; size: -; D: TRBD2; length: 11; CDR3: CASSLERERFF; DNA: TGCGCCAGCAGCTTGGAGCGGGAAAGGTTCTTC
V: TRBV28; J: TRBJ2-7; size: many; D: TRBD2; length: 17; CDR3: CASSFPLAGGTIYEQYF; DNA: TGTGCCAGCAGTTTCCCGCTAGCGGGAGGGACAATCTACGAGCAGTACTTC
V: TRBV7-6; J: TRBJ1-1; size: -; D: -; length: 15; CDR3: CASSLGAGVRTEAFF; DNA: TGTGCCAGCAGCTTAGGAGCAGGGGTGAGGACTGAAGCTTTCTTT
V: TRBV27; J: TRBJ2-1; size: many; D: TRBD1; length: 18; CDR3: CASSSSRNRGPLYNEQFF; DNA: TGTGCCAGCAGTTCTAGTAGGAACAGGGGGCCTTTATACAATGAGCAGTTCTTC
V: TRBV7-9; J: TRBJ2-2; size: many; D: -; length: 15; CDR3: CASSRAAGDTGELFF; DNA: TGTGCCAGCAGTCGGGCGGCCGGGGACACCGGGGAGCTGTTTTTT
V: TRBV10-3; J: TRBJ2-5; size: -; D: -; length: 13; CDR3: CAISELERETQYF; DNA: TGTGCCATCAGTGAGCTTGAAAGGGAGACCCAGTACTTC
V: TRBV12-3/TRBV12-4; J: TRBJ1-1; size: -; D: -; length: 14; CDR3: CASSFSAGNTEAFF; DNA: TGTGCCAGCAGTTTTTCGGCGGGGAACACTGAAGCTTTCTTT
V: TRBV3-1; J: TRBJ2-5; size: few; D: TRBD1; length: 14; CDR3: CASSQAGTGETQYF; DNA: TGTGCCAGCAGCCAAGCCGGGACAGGGGAGACCCAGTACTTC
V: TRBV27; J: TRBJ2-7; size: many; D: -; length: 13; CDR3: CASSLGHPYEQYF; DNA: TGTGCCAGCAGTCTGGGACATCCTTACGAGCAGTACTTC
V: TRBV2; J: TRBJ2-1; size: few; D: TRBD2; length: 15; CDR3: CASKRTSRSYNEQFF; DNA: TGTGCCAGCAAAAGGACTAGCAGGTCCTACAATGAGCAGTTCTTC
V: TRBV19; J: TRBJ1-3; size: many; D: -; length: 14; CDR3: CASMGEISGNTIYF; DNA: TGTGCCAGTATGGGGGAGATTTCTGGAAACACCATATATTTT
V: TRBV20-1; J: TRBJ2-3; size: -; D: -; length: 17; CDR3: CSARDPRSGISTDTQYF; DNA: TGCAGTGCTAGAGACCCCCGGAGCGGAATCAGCACAGATACGCAGTATTTT
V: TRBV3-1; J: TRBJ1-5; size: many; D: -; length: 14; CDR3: CASSQSSPNQPQHF; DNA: TGTGCCAGCAGCCAAAGCAGTCCTAATCAGCCCCAGCATTTT
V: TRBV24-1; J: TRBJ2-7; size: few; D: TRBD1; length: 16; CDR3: CATSDRSRDRGHEQYF; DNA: TGTGCCACCAGTGACCGAAGCCGGGACAGGGGACACGAGCAGTACTTC
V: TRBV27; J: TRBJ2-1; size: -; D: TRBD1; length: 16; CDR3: CASSIGSGQTYNEQFF; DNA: TGTGCCAGCAGTATTGGGTCGGGACAGACCTACAATGAGCAGTTCTTC
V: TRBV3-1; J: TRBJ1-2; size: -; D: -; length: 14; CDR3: CASSQVRGSYGYTF; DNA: TGTGCCAGCAGCCAAGTGAGGGGTAGCTATGGCTACACCTTC
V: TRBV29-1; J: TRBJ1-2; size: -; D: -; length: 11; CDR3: CSAVGEDGYTF; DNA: TGCAGCGCCGTGGGAGAGGATGGCTACACCTTC
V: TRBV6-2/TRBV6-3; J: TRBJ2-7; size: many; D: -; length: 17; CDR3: CASSFPSLGPANYEQYF; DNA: TGTGCCAGCAGTTTCCCCTCCTTGGGACCCGCGAACTACGAGCAGTACTTC
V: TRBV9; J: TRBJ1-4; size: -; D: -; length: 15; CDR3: CASSPGGSLNEKLFF; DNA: TGTGCCAGCAGCCCCGGGGGGTCCCTTAATGAAAAACTGTTTTTT
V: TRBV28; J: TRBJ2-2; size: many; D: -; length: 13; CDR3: CASSWGNTGELFF; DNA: TGTGCCAGCAGTTGGGGGAACACCGGGGAGCTGTTTTTT
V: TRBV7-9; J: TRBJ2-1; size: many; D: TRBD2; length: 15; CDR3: CASSFGGREYNEQFF; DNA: TGTGCCAGCAGCTTCGGCGGGAGGGAGTACAATGAGCAGTTCTTC
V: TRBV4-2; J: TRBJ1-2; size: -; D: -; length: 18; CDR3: CASSQVEGLLTANYGYTF; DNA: TGTGCCAGCAGCCAAGTGGAGGGGCTATTGACAGCTAACTATGGCTACACCTTC
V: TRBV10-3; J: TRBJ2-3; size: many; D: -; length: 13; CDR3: CAISGETGNTQYF; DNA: TGTGCCATCAGTGGGGAGACAGGTAATACGCAGTATTTT
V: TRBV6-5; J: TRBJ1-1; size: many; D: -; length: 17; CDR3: CASSYSVNRAGGTEAFF; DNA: TGTGCCAGCAGTTACTCAGTGAACAGGGCTGGAGGGACTGAAGCTTTCTTT
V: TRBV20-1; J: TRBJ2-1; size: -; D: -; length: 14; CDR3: CSAPGPGTYNEQFF; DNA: TGCAGTGCCCCGGGCCCGGGAACCTACAATGAGCAGTTCTTC
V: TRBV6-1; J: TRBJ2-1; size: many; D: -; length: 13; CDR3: CATLGSSYNEQFF; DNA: TGTGCCACCCTGGGCTCATCCTACAATGAGCAGTTCTTC
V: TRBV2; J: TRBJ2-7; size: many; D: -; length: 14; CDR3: CASFPPVSSYEQYF; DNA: TGTGCCAGCTTCCCTCCGGTGAGCTCCTACGAGCAGTACTTC
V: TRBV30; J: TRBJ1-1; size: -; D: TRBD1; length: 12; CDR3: CAWKQGGTEAFF; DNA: TGTGCCTGGAAGCAGGGGGGAACTGAAGCTTTCTTT
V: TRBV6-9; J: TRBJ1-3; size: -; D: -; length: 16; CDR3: CASSYWAASSGNTIYF; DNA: TGTGCCAGCAGTTATTGGGCGGCCAGCTCTGGAAACACCATATATTTT
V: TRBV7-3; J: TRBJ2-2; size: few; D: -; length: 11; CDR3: CASGYAGELFF; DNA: TGTGCCAGCGGTTATGCCGGGGAGCTGTTTTTT
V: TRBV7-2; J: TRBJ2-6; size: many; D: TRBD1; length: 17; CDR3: CASSFWDRNSGANVLTF; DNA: TGTGCCAGCAGTTTTTGGGACAGGAATTCTGGGGCCAACGTCCTGACTTTC
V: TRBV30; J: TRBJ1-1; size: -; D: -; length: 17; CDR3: CAWSVRAGPVGGTEAFF; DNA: TGTGCCTGGAGTGTACGGGCAGGGCCAGTCGGTGGCACTGAAGCTTTCTTT
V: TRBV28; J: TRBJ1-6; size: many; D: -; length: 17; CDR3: CASRVEIPRPYNSPLHF; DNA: TGTGCCAGCAGAGTTGAAATACCGCGTCCTTATAATTCACCCCTCCACTTT
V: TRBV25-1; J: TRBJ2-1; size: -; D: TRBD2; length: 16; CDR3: CASSEELAEGYNEQFF; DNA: TGTGCCAGCAGTGAAGAGCTAGCGGAGGGATACAATGAGCAGTTCTTC
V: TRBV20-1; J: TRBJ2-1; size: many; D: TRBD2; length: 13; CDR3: CSAIAGWYNEQFF; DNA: TGCAGTGCTATAGCGGGATGGTACAATGAGCAGTTCTTC
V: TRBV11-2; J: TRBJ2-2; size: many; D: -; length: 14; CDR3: CASSLRENTGELFF; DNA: TGTGCCAGCAGCTTAAGGGAGAACACCGGGGAGCTGTTTTTT
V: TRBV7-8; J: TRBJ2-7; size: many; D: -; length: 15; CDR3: CASSFGRVSPLEQYF; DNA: TGTGCCAGCAGCTTCGGAAGGGTTTCCCCCCTCGAGCAGTACTTC